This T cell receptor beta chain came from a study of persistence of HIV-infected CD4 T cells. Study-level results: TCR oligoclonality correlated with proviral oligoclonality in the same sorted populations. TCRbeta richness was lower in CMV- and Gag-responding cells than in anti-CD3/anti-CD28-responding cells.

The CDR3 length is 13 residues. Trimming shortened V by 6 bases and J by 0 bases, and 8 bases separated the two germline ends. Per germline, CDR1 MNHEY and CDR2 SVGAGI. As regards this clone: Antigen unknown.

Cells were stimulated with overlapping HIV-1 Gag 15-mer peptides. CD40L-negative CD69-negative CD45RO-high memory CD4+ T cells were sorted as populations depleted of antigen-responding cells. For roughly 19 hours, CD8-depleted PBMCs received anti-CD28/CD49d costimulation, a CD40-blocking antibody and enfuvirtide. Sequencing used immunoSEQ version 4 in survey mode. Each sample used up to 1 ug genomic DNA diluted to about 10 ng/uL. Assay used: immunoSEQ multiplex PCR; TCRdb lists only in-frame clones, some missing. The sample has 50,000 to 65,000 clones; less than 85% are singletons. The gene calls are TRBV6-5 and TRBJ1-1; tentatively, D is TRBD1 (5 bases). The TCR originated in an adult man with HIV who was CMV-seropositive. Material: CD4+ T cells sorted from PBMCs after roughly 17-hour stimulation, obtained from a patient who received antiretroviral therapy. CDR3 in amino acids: CASRDTVNTEAFF. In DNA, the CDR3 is TGTGCCAGCAGGGACACGGTGAACACTGAAGCTTTCTTT.